One and the same sample provided the 25 T cell receptor beta chains below, sequenced in a study of response to subunit inactivated influenza vaccine. TCRdb re-called the RT-PCR reads through MiXCR, storing one row per CDR3 protein. The top ten clones hold under 2.5% of a sample with about 480,000 distinct CDR3 sequences, around 25% of them seen once. The sequences come from CD4+ T cells sorted from PBMCs, collected approximately 5 days after vaccination. The receptor set was obtained from a man between 45 and 60 years old who received an inactivated influenza vaccine.

This clonotype has a count of ten or more. V usage is TRBV5-1 and J usage is TRBJ2-7; 7 bases are a match to TRBD1. After removal of 0 bases from V and 3 bases from J, the junction contained 0 bases not matched to a gene. The CDR3 is 13 residues long. CDR1 is SGHRS and CDR2 is YFSETQ in the germline V gene. The CDR3 sequence: CASSLDRGYEQYF. In nucleotides, the CDR3 is TGCGCCAGCAGCTTGGACAGGGGCTACGAGCAGTACTTC. Variable domain in full (rest from reference TRBV5-1 and TRBJ2-7): KAGVTQTPRYLIKTRGQQVTLSCSPISGHRSVSWYQQTPGQGLQFLFEYFSETQRNKGNFPGRFSGRQFSNSRSEMNVSTLELGDSALYLCASSLDRGYEQYFGPGTRLTVT.

This clonotype has a handful of counts. The chain recombines TRBV29-1 with TRBJ2-2; D gene uncertain. The CDR3 extends over 11 amino acids. Germline assignment: CDR1 SQVTM and CDR2 ANQGSEA. Deletions cut 7 bases from V and 3 bases from J, with 6 bases between. This CDR3 reads CSAGYTGELFF. DNA of the CDR3: TGCAGCGCCGGTTACACCGGGGAGCTGTTTTTT.

This clonotype occurred a few times. This chain connects TRBV5-4 to TRBJ2-5, with 10 bases identical to TRBD1. The CDR3 contains 16 residues. CDR1 is SGHNT, CDR2 YYREEE, per germline (reference sequence). V lost 3 bases to trimming and J lost 5 bases; unmatched junction nucleotides: 10. The CDR3 region has the DNA TGTGCCAGCAGCTGGGCTACCGGGACAGGGGACGAGACCCAGTACTTC. Protein sequence: CASSWATGTGDETQYF.

The sample holds many counts of this clonotype. The J gene is TRBJ2-5, the V gene TRBV10-3; D not certain. The CDR3 spans 13 residues. With 5 bases removed from V and 2 bases from J, the gap between germline ends came to 9 bases. Looked up from germline, CDR1 is ENHRY and CDR2 is SYGVKD. The CDR3 sequence is CAISRPFQETQYF. CDR3 nucleotides: TGTGCCATCAGTAGGCCCTTTCAAGAGACCCAGTACTTC.

The rearrangement links TRBV6-2 or TRBV6-3 to TRBJ2-1; 12 bases match TRBD2. This CDR3 has 15 residues. V lost 7 bases and J lost 4; bases outside the gene matches: 5. Germline lookup yields CDR1 MNHEY and CDR2 SVGEGT. CDR3 sequence reads: CASTQGLAGYNEQFF. The CDR3 DNA sequence: TGTGCCAGCACCCAAGGACTAGCGGGGTACAATGAGCAGTTCTTC.

This rearrangement joins TRBV18 to TRBJ2-7; unclear D gene. The CDR3 runs to 13 residues. The V gene's germline CDR1 is KGHSH and CDR2 LQKENI. Deletions cut 2 bases from V and 6 bases from J, with 11 bases between. CDR3 nucleotides: TGTGCCAGCTCACCATCTAACCCCGGCGAGCAGTACTTC. Translating it yields CASSPSNPGEQYF.

This clonotype was counted between two and nine times. The CDR3, as DNA: TGTGCCAGCAGCGGTCGACAGGGGGCAACGACTGAAGCTTTCTTT. Protein: CASSGRQGATTEAFF. The chain joins TRBV16 to TRBJ1-1, with 10 bases lining up with TRBD1. CDR3 size: 15 residues. The germline V gene encodes CDR1 KGHSY and CDR2 FQNENV. Losses at the gene ends were 5 bases for V and 5 bases for J; bases not matched to a gene: 8.

V gene TRBV5-1 combines with J gene TRBJ2-1, with 11 bases that match TRBD1. Germline lookup yields CDR1 SGHRS and CDR2 YFSETQ. The trim removed 2 bases at V and 8 bases at J, leaving 9 bases unmatched. The CDR3 runs to 16 residues. This CDR3 reads CASSLRLSGQGDEQFF. Here the CDR3 DNA reads TGCGCCAGCAGCTTAAGGTTATCGGGACAGGGGGATGAGCAGTTCTTC.

This clonotype was picked up one time. This chain uses TRBV4-3 with TRBJ2-3, with unresolved D. The CDR3 spans 16 residues. Between the trimmed V and J ends, which lost 2 bases and 0 bases, there was a span of 12 bases. The germline CDR1 and CDR2 sequences are LGHNA and YSLEER. The CDR3 DNA reads TGCGCCAGCAGCCAACGCCGGACCGCTAGCACAGATACGCAGTATTTT. Translating it yields CASSQRRTASTDTQYF.

The chain has TRBV20-1 and TRBJ2-7; 11 bases are a match to TRBD2. V was pared by 0 bases and J by 3 bases, with 7 bases of the junction left unmatched. The germline V gene encodes CDR1 DFQATT and CDR2 SNEGSKA (reference sequence). CDR3 length: 16 residues. CDR3 region: CSARDRTSGGLYEQYF. CDR3 coding DNA: TGCAGTGCTAGAGATCGCACTAGCGGGGGTCTCTACGAGCAGTACTTC.

The chain uses TRBV7-2 and TRBJ1-3; D is uncertain. This CDR3 region has 16 residues. V shed 4 bases and J shed 0 bases, with 13 bases lying between them. From germline, CDR1 is SGHTA and CDR2 FQGNSA. CDR3: CASSYEGSGSGNTIYF. In nucleotides, the CDR3 is TGTGCCAGCAGCTATGAGGGTAGTGGCTCTGGAAACACCATATATTTT. Variable domain in full (rest from reference TRBV7-2 and TRBJ1-3): GAGVSQSPSNKVTEKGKDVELRCDPISGHTALYWYRQSLGQGLEFLIYFQGNSAPDKSGLPSDRFSAERTGGSVSTLTIQRTQQEDSAVYLCASSYEGSGSGNTIYFGEGSWLTVV.

This clonotype was recorded a few times. The genes are TRBV7-6 and TRBJ2-3; tentative D call: TRBD1 (6 bases). Per germline, CDR1 SGHVS and CDR2 FNYEAQ. The CDR3 covers 15 residues. V was pared by 0 bases and J by 4 bases, with 11 bases between. The CDR3 coding sequence is TGTGCCAGCAGCTTAGCAGGCAGGGGCCCAGATACGCAGTATTTT. It is translated as CASSLAGRGPDTQYF.

The genes are TRBV25-1 and TRBJ2-7, with 10 bases aligning to TRBD2. The CDR3 has 16 amino acids. Per the germline V gene, CDR1 is MGHDK and CDR2 is SYGVNS. With V trimmed by 3 bases and J by 4 bases, 9 bases remained unmatched. CDR3 DNA sequence: TGTGCCAGCAGTGACAAGCGGGGGGGCCTTCAATACGAGCAGTACTTC. It translates to CASSDKRGGLQYEQYF.

This clonotype was seen ten or more times. V usage is TRBV14 and J usage is TRBJ1-6; D gene unclear. Per germline, CDR1 SGHDN and CDR2 FVKESK. The CDR3 is 12 residues long. V was pared by 1 base and J by 7 bases, with 2 bases between. Written as DNA, the CDR3 is TGTGCCAGCAGCCAAGTCAATTCACCCCTCCACTTT. Translating it yields CASSQVNSPLHF. The full variable domain, in which reference TRBV14 and TRBJ1-6 provide the parts outside the CDR3, is EAGVTQFPSHSVIEKGQTVTLRCDPISGHDNLYWYRRVMGKEIKFLLHFVKESKQDESGMPNNRFLAERTGGTYSTLKVQPAELEDSGVYFCASSQVNSPLHFGNGTRLTVT.

This clonotype was seen more than once but under ten times. V usage is TRBV20-1 and J usage is TRBJ1-1; TRBD1 agrees at 7 bases. Per the germline V gene, CDR1 is DFQATT and CDR2 is SNEGSKA (reference sequence). This CDR3 region has 15 residues. J gave up 2 bases and V 0 bases, and 6 bases lay outside the gene matches. The CDR3 DNA reads TGCAGTGCTAGAGATCCCAGGGGGGGAAACACTGAAGCTTTCTTT. Its translation: CSARDPRGGNTEAFF.

The chain is built from TRBV5-1 and TRBJ1-2, with D unresolved. The germline CDR1 and CDR2 sequences are SGHRS and YFSETQ. V lost 4 bases, J lost 5 bases, and 15 bases lay in between. The CDR3 covers 14 residues. The CDR3 DNA reads as TGCGCCAGCAGCCCTGACCCTGGGCCTTATGGCTACACCTTC. Its translation is CASSPDPGPYGYTF.

This clonotype was seen more than once but under ten times. This chain links TRBV7-2 with TRBJ2-5, with TRBD1 identical over 10 bases. Germline trimming cut 4 bases from V and 4 bases from J; bases unmatched to any gene: 6. This CDR3 has 15 residues. Germline CDR1 SGHTA, CDR2 FQGNSA. CDR3 bases: TGTGCCAGCAGCTCATACGGACAGGGGGTAGAGACCCAGTACTTC. It codes for CASSSYGQGVETQYF.

This clonotype was detected a few times. The chain carries TRBV4-1 and TRBJ2-5; D gene uncertain. The ends were cut back, 4 bases at V and 1 base at J, with 10 bases in the middle. The CDR3 spans 14 residues. Germline V CDR1 and CDR2: MGHRA, YSYEKL. DNA of the CDR3: TGCGCCAGCAGCCTTGCAGCACTCCAAGAGACCCAGTACTTC. It yields the protein CASSLAALQETQYF.

This clonotype was counted between two and nine times. The rearrangement joins TRBV7-2 to TRBJ2-2, with TRBD2 matching over 9 bases. The V gene's germline CDR1 is SGHTA and CDR2 FQGNSA. Unmatched junction bases numbered 7, after V lost 5 bases and J lost 6 bases. This CDR3 has 15 amino acids. CDR3 nucleotides: TGTGCCAGCAGCGTGCGGACTAGCGTGGCCGGGGAGCTGTTTTTT. This gives the protein CASSVRTSVAGELFF.

The rearrangement joins TRBV12-3 or TRBV12-4 to TRBJ2-3; 15 bases align to TRBD2. With 5 bases clipped from V and 4 bases from J, the junction kept 4 bases outside the gene matches. The CDR3 contains 16 residues. The CDR3 spells CASSGTSGGSADTQYF. The CDR3 region has the DNA TGTGCCAGCAGTGGGACTAGCGGGGGGAGTGCAGATACGCAGTATTTT.

This clonotype occurred a few times. V usage is TRBV12-3 or TRBV12-4 and J usage is TRBJ2-5, with 7 bases identical to TRBD2. This CDR3 comprises 15 residues. Unmatched junction bases numbered 9, after V lost 3 bases and J lost 5 bases. CDR3 in amino acids: CASSFRGGGEETQYF. DNA for the CDR3: TGTGCCAGCAGTTTTAGGGGCGGGGGTGAGGAGACCCAGTACTTC.

This clonotype was detected only a few times. V usage is TRBV28 and J usage is TRBJ2-7; 7 positions match TRBD2. CDR1 is MDHEN, CDR2 SYDVKM, per germline. CDR3 length: 14 residues. Trimming at V came to 5 bases and at J to 2 bases, leaving 6 bases not matched to a gene. CDR3 DNA: TGTGCCAGCAGTACCGGACTAGTTACCTACGAGCAGTACTTC. Translating gives CASSTGLVTYEQYF.

This clonotype was recorded a few times. The V gene is TRBV5-1, the J gene TRBJ2-7, with D maybe TRBD1 (6 bases). V was shortened by 6 bases and J by 4 bases, with 20 bases between the two germline ends. Germline lookup yields CDR1 SGHRS and CDR2 YFSETQ. The CDR3 is 15 amino acids. CDR3 sequence: CASTPFSDGTYEQYF. CDR3 sequence (DNA): TGCGCCAGCACCCCGTTCTCGGACGGGACATACGAGCAGTACTTC.

The chain has TRBV20-1 and TRBJ2-5, with 7 bases lining up with TRBD2. The germline CDR1 and CDR2 sequences are DFQATT and SNEGSKA (reference sequence). V lost 2 bases to trimming and J lost 2 bases; unmatched junction nucleotides: 8. The CDR3 consists of 15 residues. This chain's CDR3 is CSARFPGLLQETQYF. DNA for the CDR3: TGCAGTGCTAGATTTCCGGGACTACTTCAAGAGACCCAGTACTTC.

The chain is built from TRBV15 and TRBJ2-1; TRBD2 agrees at 8 bases. The CDR3 runs to 15 residues. V dropped 6 bases and J dropped 4; count of bases not matched to a gene: 8. The germline gives CDR1 LNHNV, CDR2 YYDKDF (reference sequence). This CDR3 reads CATSKREREYNEQFF. CDR3 DNA: TGTGCCACCAGTAAGCGGGAGAGAGAATACAATGAGCAGTTCTTC.